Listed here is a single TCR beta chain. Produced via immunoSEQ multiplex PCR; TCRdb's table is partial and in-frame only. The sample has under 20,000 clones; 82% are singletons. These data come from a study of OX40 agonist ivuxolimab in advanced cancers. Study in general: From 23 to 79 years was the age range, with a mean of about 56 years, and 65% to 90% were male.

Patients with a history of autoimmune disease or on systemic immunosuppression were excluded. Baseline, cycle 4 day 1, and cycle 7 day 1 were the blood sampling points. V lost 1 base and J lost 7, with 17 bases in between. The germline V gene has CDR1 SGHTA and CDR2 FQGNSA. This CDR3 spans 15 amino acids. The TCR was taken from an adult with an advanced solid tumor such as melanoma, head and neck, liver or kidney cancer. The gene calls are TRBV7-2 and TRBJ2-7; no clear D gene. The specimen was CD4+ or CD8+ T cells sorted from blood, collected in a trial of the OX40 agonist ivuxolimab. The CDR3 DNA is TGTGCCAGCAGCTTAGTTCCGGGTCCCATTATGGAGCAGTACTTC. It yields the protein CASSLVPGPIMEQYF.